This record looks at one T cell receptor beta chain sequence and its context. Its antigen is currently unknown. This sample is drawn from a study of early stage breast cancer tumors. Study at large: Each sample averaged around 10-fold read coverage. Whole-study results and caveats: Enriched TCRB sequences shared across patients were mostly commonly generated sequences. Tumor and normal breast were distinguished via blood comparison in most of the 16 patients. Compared with adjacent normal breast, tumors showed about 2.4-fold denser, more clonal T cells.

Germline V gene lookup returns CDR1 GTSNPN and CDR2 SVGIG (reference sequence). The CDR3 loop spans 14 amino acids. The ends were cut back, 0 bases at V and 9 bases at J, with 15 bases in the middle. The protocol was immunoSEQ multiplex PCR, while the TCRdb copy is restricted to in-frame clones and leaves out a portion. The sample lists 50,000 to 65,000 clones; 90% to 95% were seen once. The chain carries TRBV30 and TRBJ2-1; the D is unclear. This TCR derives from a person aged 70 to 79 with breast cancer. The source material was blood. This CDR3 is CAWSVLLGGFEQFF. CDR3 DNA: TGTGCCTGGAGTGTACTCCTAGGCGGTTTTGAGCAGTTCTTC.